The clone carrying this T cell receptor beta chain came up once. What it recognizes is unknown. V was clipped by 0 bases and J by 9 bases, with 9 bases between them. CDR3 size: 12 residues. Germline V lookup: CDR1 GTSNPN, CDR2 SVGIG (reference sequence). This record belongs to a study of cytomegalovirus exposure and HLA in healthy donors. Study findings and constraints: With high specificity and sensitivity, the classifier reportedly diagnosed cytomegalovirus status. Serostatus for CMV was the only available immune exposure information.

13 Jbeta primers and 60 Vbeta primers were used for the PCR. The repertoire was sequenced with immunoSEQ multiplex PCR; TCRdb's copy has only in-frame clones and lacks some. The sample holds approximately 120,000 clones, 77% seen once. V gene TRBV30 combines with J gene TRBJ1-5; possibly TRBD1 for D (6 bases). This TCR derives from a woman between 40 and 55 years old in good health and CMV-seropositive. Sequencing was performed on PBMCs. CDR3 in amino acids: CAWSVGQPPQHF. The CDR3 coding sequence is TGTGCCTGGAGTGTAGGACAGCCGCCCCAGCATTTT.